These 9 T cell receptor beta chains came from one sample sequenced in a study of cytomegalovirus exposure and HLA in healthy donors. PCR amplification relied on 60 Vbeta primers (plus 13 Jbeta primers). The table came from immunoSEQ multiplex PCR; TCRdb's copy has only in-frame clones and leaves some out. The sample lists 150,000 to 200,000 clones, 60% to 80% occurring once. The sample was PBMCs. These receptor sequences come from a man aged 40-49 years in good health and CMV-seronegative.

This clone was observed a single time. This chain connects TRBV19 to TRBJ1-3; D unresolved. The CDR3 sequence is 12 residues long. Trimming shortened V by 5 bases and J by 3 bases, and 5 bases separated the two germline ends. In germline, CDR1 is LNHDA, CDR2 SQIVND (reference sequence). In DNA, the CDR3 is TGTGCCAGTAGTTACTATGGAAACACCATATATTTT. Encoded protein: CASSYYGNTIYF.

The chain carries TRBV5-6 and TRBJ2-5; D ambiguous. The CDR3 length is 11 residues. The germline V gene encodes CDR1 SGHDT and CDR2 YYEEEE. V gave up 0 bases and J gave up 11 bases, with 8 bases separating them. This CDR3 is CASSLGLAQYF. CDR3 nucleotide sequence: TGTGCCAGCAGCTTGGGCCTCGCGCAGTACTTC. Supplemented by reference TRBV5-6 and TRBJ2-5, the full variable domain reads DAGVTQSPTHLIKTRGQQVTLRCSPKSGHDTVSWYQQALGQGPQFIFQYYEEEERQRGNFPDRFSGHQFPNYSSELNVNALLLGDSALYLCASSLGLAQYFGPGTRLLVL.

The chain carries TRBV27 and TRBJ1-6; D not resolved. The CDR3 is 16 amino acids. V was cut by 6 bases and J by 9 bases, with 21 bases left in between. Per germline, CDR1 MNHEY and CDR2 SMNVEV (reference sequence). In DNA, the CDR3 is TGTGCCAGCAGCTCTTACCTACGGAGGGTTGCTTCACCCCTCCACTTT. It translates to CASSSYLRRVASPLHF.

V gene TRBV29-1 combines with J gene TRBJ2-3; D perhaps matches TRBD1 (6 bases). V was clipped by 5 bases and J by 2 bases, with 11 bases between them. Per the germline V gene, CDR1 is SQVTM and CDR2 is ANQGSEA. The CDR3 is made up of 13 amino acids. The CDR3 bases are TGCAGCGTTTCACAGGGTTACACAGATACGCAGTATTTT. Its translation: CSVSQGYTDTQYF.

This chain joins TRBV19 and TRBJ2-7, with 7 bases that match TRBD1. Germline assignment: CDR1 LNHDA and CDR2 SQIVND (reference sequence). The CDR3 spans 14 residues. V gave up 5 bases and J gave up 2 bases; unmatched junction bases: 6. The CDR3 protein is CASSSSDRPYEQYF. The CDR3 DNA is TGTGCCAGTAGTTCGTCGGACAGGCCCTACGAGCAGTACTTC.

The CDR3 protein is CASRQGGTGELFF. CDR3 nucleotide sequence: TGTGCCAGCCGACAGGGCGGCACCGGGGAGCTGTTTTTT. The chain links TRBV19 to TRBJ2-2; the match to TRBD1 covers 7 bases. The CDR3 extends over 13 amino acids. The V and J ends lost 9 bases and 4 bases, in that order; junction bases with no gene match: 5. Germline-derived CDR1 and CDR2 are LNHDA and SQIVND (reference sequence).

The V call is TRBV11-2, the J call TRBJ1-6; TRBD1 might be the D (5 bases). The CDR3 has 15 residues. The germline gives CDR1 SGHAT, CDR2 FQNNGV. Trimming removed 2 bases from V and 7 bases from J, with 12 bases in between. The CDR3 loop reads CASSLKWGENSPLHF. DNA for the CDR3: TGTGCCAGCAGCTTAAAGTGGGGGGAAAATTCACCCCTCCACTTT.

In regard to this clone: Mismatch with germline at one junction end may stem from a read error. This chain uses TRBV28 with TRBJ2-7; 7 positions agree with TRBD1. This CDR3 is 12 amino acids long. Germline V lookup: CDR1 MDHEN, CDR2 SYDVKM. CDR3 coding DNA: TGTGCCAGCAGCTCCAGTGCCTGGGACAGCAGCTTC. Amino acids: CASSSSAWDSSF.

The chain employs TRBV6-1 and TRBJ2-1; possible D gene TRBD1, 7 bases. V lost 6 bases and J 7 bases, leaving 13 bases between the germline ends. Germline CDR1 reads MNHNS; CDR2 reads SASEGT. This CDR3 contains 13 residues. The CDR3 spells CASRRAGGNEQFF. In DNA form, the CDR3 reads TGTGCCAGCAGGAGGGCAGGGGGGAATGAGCAGTTCTTC.